One sample yielded the 6 T cell receptor beta chains listed below, sequenced in a study of cytomegalovirus exposure and HLA in healthy donors. The PCR employed 60 Vbeta primers together with 13 Jbeta primers. The assay was immunoSEQ multiplex PCR, and TCRdb's table has in-frame clones only and misses some. The sample carries some 100,000 clones, 79% recorded once. Sequencing input: PBMCs. These TCRs come from a male donor in good health and CMV-seropositive.

The rearrangement joins TRBV19 to TRBJ1-5; TRBD1 matches at 7 bases. The CDR3 is 15 amino acids. V shed 6 bases and J 3 bases; nucleotides not matched to a gene: 8. Per germline, CDR1 LNHDA and CDR2 SQIVND (reference sequence). CDR3: CASRETGNFNQPQHF. The CDR3 DNA is TGTGCCAGTAGGGAGACAGGGAACTTCAATCAGCCCCAGCATTTT.

The V call is TRBV7-2, the J call TRBJ2-1; perhaps TRBD2 as D (5 bases). Germline CDR1 and CDR2: SGHTA and FQGNSA. This CDR3 comprises 12 residues. The V end lost 5 bases, the J end lost 8 bases, and 10 bases lay between the germline ends. CDR3 protein: CASSRTGYEQFF. CDR3 coding DNA: TGTGCCAGCAGCCGGACGGGGTATGAGCAGTTCTTC.

V usage is TRBV15 and J usage is TRBJ2-5; D is unclear. Germline V gene lookup returns CDR1 LNHNV and CDR2 YYDKDF (reference sequence). Trimming removed 5 bases from V and 2 bases from J, with 3 bases in between. This CDR3 comprises 11 residues. The CDR3 DNA is TGTGCCACCAGCCGGCAAGAGACCCAGTACTTC. The encoded protein is CATSRQETQYF.

This clone was picked up one time. V gene TRBV4-3 combines with J gene TRBJ1-5, with D maybe TRBD1 (5 bases). The CDR3 has 15 amino acids. Germline CDR1 reads LGHNA; CDR2 reads YSLEER. The V end lost 0 bases, the J end lost 6 bases, and 12 bases lay between the germline ends. The CDR3 is CASSQDREGRQPQHF. CDR3 DNA: TGCGCCAGCAGCCAAGATCGGGAGGGGCGTCAGCCCCAGCATTTT.

The J gene is TRBJ1-6, the V gene TRBV6-1, with D hard to call. In germline, CDR1 is MNHNS, CDR2 SASEGT. The CDR3 length is 15 residues. V dropped 2 bases and J dropped 8 bases, with 13 bases sitting between them. CDR3 sequence reads: CASSESPMGHSPLHF. In nucleotides, the CDR3 is TGTGCCAGCAGTGAAAGCCCGATGGGCCATTCACCCCTCCACTTT.

This clone has just a few counts. The V gene is TRBV4-1, the J gene TRBJ2-7, with 8 nucleotides matching TRBD1. The V and J ends lost 3 bases and 3 bases, in that order; junction bases with no gene match: 13. Germline V gene data show CDR1 as MGHRA and CDR2 as YSYEKL. The CDR3 is 17 amino acids. The CDR3 DNA sequence: TGCGCCAGCAGCCATGTTTCAGGGGGCCCTTCGTTCTACGAGCAGTACTTC. Protein product: CASSHVSGGPSFYEQYF.